This T cell receptor (beta chain) was captured in a study of blood T cell repertoires in COVID-19. At the level of the study: Acute and convalescent COVID-19 samples came from the United States, Italy and Spain.

Per the original data handling: The assay estimated nucleated cells by amplifying reference gene primers. Sequenced by immunoSEQ multiplex PCR; TCRdb stores in-frame clones only, minus some. V and J calls plus clone size are reproduced from that table; the DNA served to infer D and trimming. Among about 210,000 clones listed, about three quarters were seen once. The V end lost 0 bases, the J end lost 2 bases, and 11 bases lay between the germline ends. This CDR3 comprises 15 residues. The germline CDR1 and CDR2 sequences are SGHTA and FQGNSA. This chain joins TRBV7-2 and TRBJ2-7; a possible D gene is TRBD1 (6 bases). The sample was peripheral blood. This sequence was found in a woman between 65 and 79 years old with acute or convalescent COVID-19. Here the CDR3 DNA reads TGTGCCAGCAGCTTAGCCGAGGGGGTCGCCTACGAGCAGTACTTC. Its protein product is CASSLAEGVAYEQYF.